A selection of T cell receptor beta chains follows, all from one sample in a study of Tregs in tolerant kidney transplant recipients. Sequenced by immunoSEQ multiplex PCR; TCRdb stores in-frame clones only, minus some. The sample has approximately 260,000 clones, roughly 84% seen once. The sample comprised CD4+ T cells from blood. The receptors stem from a human donor in good health. Both conserved end residues are part of each CDR3. A D gene is named only where the DNA matches it firmly. The size field is filled for only some rows; it gives once, few, many or a size class.

d_call,clone_size,v_call,j_call,cdr3_nt,cdr3_aa
.,.,TRBV5-6,TRBJ2-3,TGTGCCAGCAGCTTGGTCGTGCTTGCCACCACAGATACGCAGTATTTT,CASSLVVLATTDTQYF
TRBD1,few,TRBV27,TRBJ2-7,TGTGCCAGCAGGAAAACAGGGGCAGGCTCCTACGAGCAGTACTTC,CASRKTGAGSYEQYF
.,.,TRBV6-1,TRBJ1-3,TGTGCCAGCAGTGAACGGGGTGACCAAAACACCATATATTTT,CASSERGDQNTIYF
TRBD1,.,TRBV5-1,TRBJ1-1,TGCGCCAGCAGCTTGGCGGCGGGACAGGGATACACTGAAGCTTTCTTT,CASSLAAGQGYTEAFF
TRBD1,.,TRBV5-1,TRBJ1-4,TGCGCCAGCAGCTTTGGACAGGGGTATGAAAAACTGTTTTTT,CASSFGQGYEKLFF
.,.,TRBV7-9,TRBJ2-1,TGTGCCAGCAGCTTAGGACCCCCCGGTAATGAGCAGTTCTTC,CASSLGPPGNEQFF
.,.,TRBV20-1,TRBJ1-2,TGCAGTGCTAGACAGGGGAATGGCTACACCTTC,CSARQGNGYTF
.,.,TRBV5-4,TRBJ2-2,TGTGCCAGCAGCTCACGGGCGGCGCCGGGCACCGGGGAGCTGTTTTTT,CASSSRAAPGTGELFF
.,.,TRBV18,TRBJ1-5,TGTGCCAGCTCACCAAATAAGGGCCCCAATCAGCCCCAGCATTTT,CASSPNKGPNQPQHF
TRBD1,once,TRBV6-5,TRBJ1-2,TGTGCCAGCAGTTACTCGAGTGGAGGGGGCTCTGGCTACACCTTC,CASSYSSGGGSGYTF